These T cell receptor beta chains were read from a single sample in a study of blood T cell repertoires in COVID-19. Only in-frame clones appear in the TCRdb table, and some are missing; sequencing was by immunoSEQ multiplex PCR. The table has 160,000 or so clones, 81% seen once; the top ten hold roughly 6%. Sequenced: PBMCs or T cells enriched from blood (not recorded which). The receptors shown here come from a woman aged 40 to 55 with acute COVID-19. The CDR3 runs from the conserved cysteine through the conserved F or W. The D gene is left open where the match is weak. Clone sizes are given selectively: once, few, many, or a class where the clone is expanded.

d_gene: -; v_gene: TRBV7-2; j_gene: TRBJ1-5; abundance: -; CDR3aa: CASSRQGNQPQHF; CDR3nt: TGTGCCAGCAGCCGACAGGGCAATCAGCCCCAGCATTTT
d_gene: -; v_gene: TRBV5-1; j_gene: TRBJ2-1; abundance: -; CDR3aa: CASSLDGRQGNEQFF; CDR3nt: TGCGCCAGCAGCTTGGACGGGAGACAGGGCAATGAGCAGTTCTTC
d_gene: -; v_gene: TRBV5-8; j_gene: TRBJ2-3; abundance: -; CDR3aa: CASRAVSSTDTQYF; CDR3nt: TGTGCCAGCAGAGCGGTATCTAGCACAGATACGCAGTATTTT
d_gene: -; v_gene: TRBV12-3/TRBV12-4; j_gene: TRBJ2-7; abundance: -; CDR3aa: CASSFTGYEQYF; CDR3nt: TGTGCCAGCAGTTTCACGGGCTACGAGCAGTACTTC
d_gene: -; v_gene: TRBV14; j_gene: TRBJ2-7; abundance: -; CDR3aa: CASSQGGGAGSQYF; CDR3nt: TGTGCCAGCAGCCAAGGAGGGGGAGCAGGATCACAGTACTTC
d_gene: -; v_gene: TRBV5-1; j_gene: TRBJ2-5; abundance: -; CDR3aa: CASSLVSSGQETQYF; CDR3nt: TGCGCCAGCAGCTTGGTATCTAGCGGACAGGAGACCCAGTACTTC
d_gene: -; v_gene: TRBV4-1; j_gene: TRBJ2-3; abundance: -; CDR3aa: CASSQGWGRSTDTQYF; CDR3nt: TGCGCCAGCAGCCAAGGCTGGGGCAGGAGCACAGATACGCAGTATTTT
d_gene: -; v_gene: TRBV18; j_gene: TRBJ1-1; abundance: -; CDR3aa: CASSPSFPYEAFF; CDR3nt: TGTGCCAGCTCACCATCTTTCCCCTATGAAGCTTTCTTT
d_gene: -; v_gene: TRBV29-1; j_gene: TRBJ1-1; abundance: -; CDR3aa: CSVRLNTEAFF; CDR3nt: TGCAGCGTTAGACTAAACACTGAAGCTTTCTTT
d_gene: -; v_gene: TRBV6-4; j_gene: TRBJ1-1; abundance: -; CDR3aa: CASSQTGGDTEAFF; CDR3nt: TGTGCCAGCAGCCAGACGGGGGGGGACACTGAAGCTTTCTTT
d_gene: TRBD1; v_gene: TRBV7-8; j_gene: TRBJ1-5; abundance: -; CDR3aa: CASSLTIQGARQPQHF; CDR3nt: TGTGCCAGCAGCTTAACGATACAGGGGGCACGTCAGCCCCAGCATTTT
d_gene: TRBD2; v_gene: TRBV27; j_gene: TRBJ2-1; abundance: -; CDR3aa: CASSPTTSGRLNEQFF; CDR3nt: TGTGCCAGCAGCCCAACAACTAGCGGCCGACTCAATGAGCAGTTCTTC
d_gene: -; v_gene: TRBV7-2; j_gene: TRBJ1-1; abundance: -; CDR3aa: CASSLGGVNTEAFF; CDR3nt: TGTGCCAGCAGCCTTGGGGGGGTTAACACTGAAGCTTTCTTT
d_gene: -; v_gene: TRBV7-8; j_gene: TRBJ1-2; abundance: -; CDR3aa: CASSPSDWNYGYTF; CDR3nt: TGTGCCAGCAGCCCATCGGACTGGAACTATGGCTACACCTTC
d_gene: TRBD2; v_gene: TRBV10-3; j_gene: TRBJ2-1; abundance: -; CDR3aa: CAISEWTSGNNEQFF; CDR3nt: TGTGCCATCAGTGAGTGGACTAGCGGGAACAATGAGCAGTTCTTC
d_gene: -; v_gene: TRBV24-1; j_gene: TRBJ2-2; abundance: few; CDR3aa: CATSAPGLGDGELFF; CDR3nt: TGTGCCACCAGTGCCCCGGGTCTCGGGGACGGGGAGCTGTTTTTT
d_gene: TRBD1; v_gene: TRBV20-1; j_gene: TRBJ1-1; abundance: -; CDR3aa: CSARTGTFF; CDR3nt: TGCAGTGCTAGGACAGGGACTTTCTTT
d_gene: -; v_gene: TRBV19; j_gene: TRBJ1-4; abundance: few; CDR3aa: CASSIPFEKLFF; CDR3nt: TGTGCCAGTAGTATACCCTTTGAAAAACTGTTTTTT
d_gene: TRBD2; v_gene: TRBV11-2; j_gene: TRBJ2-5; abundance: -; CDR3aa: CASRTSGTETQYF; CDR3nt: TGTGCCAGCAGGACTAGCGGGACGGAGACCCAGTACTTC
d_gene: TRBD1; v_gene: TRBV6-5; j_gene: TRBJ2-2; abundance: -; CDR3aa: CASSLRTGTNTGELFF; CDR3nt: TGTGCCAGCAGTTTGCGGACAGGGACGAACACCGGGGAGCTGTTTTTT
d_gene: TRBD1; v_gene: TRBV19; j_gene: TRBJ2-6; abundance: -; CDR3aa: CASSLGQGASGANVLTF; CDR3nt: TGTGCCAGTAGTCTTGGACAGGGGGCCTCTGGGGCCAACGTCCTGACTTTC
d_gene: TRBD2; v_gene: TRBV18; j_gene: TRBJ2-1; abundance: -; CDR3aa: CASSRRQYGTSGRRAYNEQFF; CDR3nt: TGTGCCAGCTCACGTAGACAGTACGGGACTAGCGGGAGACGGGCCTACAATGAGCAGTTCTTC
d_gene: -; v_gene: TRBV5-1; j_gene: TRBJ1-1; abundance: once; CDR3aa: CASSLVGQGNTEAFF; CDR3nt: TGCGCCAGCAGCTTGGTTGGGCAGGGGAACACTGAAGCTTTCTTT
d_gene: -; v_gene: TRBV7-9; j_gene: TRBJ1-1; abundance: -; CDR3aa: CASSLDATAVKAFF; CDR3nt: TGTGCCAGCAGCTTAGATGCGACGGCGGTTAAAGCTTTCTTT
d_gene: TRBD1; v_gene: TRBV15; j_gene: TRBJ1-1; abundance: -; CDR3aa: CATSIHRGTEAFF; CDR3nt: TGTGCCACCAGCATACACAGGGGCACTGAAGCTTTCTTT
d_gene: -; v_gene: TRBV5-1; j_gene: TRBJ1-1; abundance: -; CDR3aa: CASSPMTAGNTEAFF; CDR3nt: TGCGCCAGCAGCCCAATGACAGCGGGGAACACTGAAGCTTTCTTT
d_gene: -; v_gene: TRBV7-8; j_gene: TRBJ1-2; abundance: -; CDR3aa: CASSLGGGGRYNYGYTF; CDR3nt: TGTGCCAGCAGCTTAGGGGGTGGGGGCAGATACAACTATGGCTACACCTTC
d_gene: -; v_gene: TRBV6-1; j_gene: TRBJ2-7; abundance: -; CDR3aa: CASSQTSSEQYF; CDR3nt: TGTGCCAGCAGCCAAACTAGCTCCGAGCAGTACTTC
d_gene: -; v_gene: TRBV29-1; j_gene: TRBJ2-5; abundance: -; CDR3aa: CSGSLGGLQETQYF; CDR3nt: TGCAGCGGGTCCCTGGGGGGACTCCAAGAGACCCAGTACTTC
d_gene: -; v_gene: TRBV9; j_gene: TRBJ2-3; abundance: -; CDR3aa: CASSGRQVGDTQYF; CDR3nt: TGTGCCAGCAGCGGGAGACAGGTGGGAGATACGCAGTATTTT
d_gene: -; v_gene: TRBV12-5; j_gene: TRBJ1-5; abundance: -; CDR3aa: CASGIREVDQPQHF; CDR3nt: TGTGCTAGTGGTATCAGGGAAGTGGATCAGCCCCAGCATTTT
d_gene: TRBD2; v_gene: TRBV6-1; j_gene: TRBJ2-5; abundance: -; CDR3aa: CASSEDGLDRETQYF; CDR3nt: TGTGCCAGCAGTGAAGATGGACTAGATCGAGAGACCCAGTACTTC
d_gene: TRBD2; v_gene: TRBV7-9; j_gene: TRBJ2-1; abundance: -; CDR3aa: CASSALAGGPSEQFF; CDR3nt: TGTGCCAGCAGCGCTCTAGCGGGAGGGCCGAGTGAGCAGTTCTTC
d_gene: TRBD2; v_gene: TRBV18; j_gene: TRBJ2-3; abundance: -; CDR3aa: CASSGGGTDTQYF; CDR3nt: TGTGCCAGCTCAGGCGGGGGTACAGATACGCAGTATTTT
d_gene: -; v_gene: TRBV6-5; j_gene: TRBJ2-1; abundance: -; CDR3aa: CASSSLPAEYNEQFF; CDR3nt: TGTGCCAGCAGTTCATTACCAGCGGAGTACAATGAGCAGTTCTTC
d_gene: -; v_gene: TRBV27; j_gene: TRBJ2-1; abundance: -; CDR3aa: CAISTRGPYNEQFF; CDR3nt: TGTGCAATAAGTACGCGAGGGCCCTACAATGAGCAGTTCTTC
d_gene: -; v_gene: TRBV4-1; j_gene: TRBJ1-3; abundance: -; CDR3aa: CASSQARTGILNTIYF; CDR3nt: TGCGCCAGCAGCCAAGCCCGGACGGGGATTTTAAACACCATATATTTT
d_gene: -; v_gene: TRBV5-6; j_gene: TRBJ2-5; abundance: -; CDR3aa: CASSKSTTMVQETQYF; CDR3nt: TGTGCCAGCAGCAAATCGACTACGATGGTCCAAGAGACCCAGTACTTC
d_gene: -; v_gene: TRBV10-3; j_gene: TRBJ1-3; abundance: -; CDR3aa: CAISRELSGNTIYF; CDR3nt: TGTGCCATCAGTCGAGAACTCTCTGGAAACACCATATATTTT
d_gene: TRBD2; v_gene: TRBV7-6; j_gene: TRBJ2-3; abundance: -; CDR3aa: CASSLIAGGTTDTQYF; CDR3nt: TGTGCCAGCAGCCTAATAGCGGGAGGGACCACAGATACGCAGTATTTT
d_gene: TRBD1; v_gene: TRBV2; j_gene: TRBJ2-7; abundance: -; CDR3aa: CASSFNTGAYEQYF; CDR3nt: TGTGCCAGCAGTTTTAATACAGGGGCCTACGAGCAGTACTTC
d_gene: -; v_gene: TRBV19; j_gene: TRBJ2-3; abundance: -; CDR3aa: CASSSTTSTDTQYF; CDR3nt: TGTGCCAGTAGTTCAACGACTAGCACAGATACGCAGTATTTT
d_gene: -; v_gene: TRBV7-9; j_gene: TRBJ1-1; abundance: -; CDR3aa: CASSFRQGNTEAFF; CDR3nt: TGTGCCAGCAGCTTCCGACAAGGGAACACTGAAGCTTTCTTT
d_gene: -; v_gene: TRBV3-1/TRBV3-2; j_gene: TRBJ1-6; abundance: once; CDR3aa: CASSQGGSGSPLHF; CDR3nt: TGTGCCAGCAGCCAAGGAGGTAGCGGGTCACCCCTCCACTTT
d_gene: -; v_gene: TRBV6-6; j_gene: TRBJ1-2; abundance: once; CDR3aa: CASSSLQGALHGYTF; CDR3nt: TGTGCCAGCAGTAGCCTACAGGGCGCTTTGCATGGCTACACCTTC
d_gene: -; v_gene: TRBV19; j_gene: TRBJ2-1; abundance: -; CDR3aa: CASSWQRNSYNEQFF; CDR3nt: TGTGCCAGTAGTTGGCAGCGGAACTCCTACAATGAGCAGTTCTTC
d_gene: -; v_gene: TRBV11-1; j_gene: TRBJ2-3; abundance: -; CDR3aa: CASSVMRGGSTDTQYF; CDR3nt: TGTGCCAGCAGCGTAATGAGGGGAGGCAGCACAGATACGCAGTATTTT
d_gene: TRBD2; v_gene: TRBV11-2; j_gene: TRBJ2-1; abundance: few; CDR3aa: CASSLTSGNNEQFF; CDR3nt: TGTGCCAGCAGCTTGACTAGCGGTAACAATGAGCAGTTCTTC
d_gene: -; v_gene: TRBV27; j_gene: TRBJ1-2; abundance: few; CDR3aa: CASSPRGGYGYTF; CDR3nt: TGTGCCAGCAGTCCTAGGGGGGGTTATGGCTACACCTTC
d_gene: TRBD1; v_gene: TRBV29-1; j_gene: TRBJ1-1; abundance: -; CDR3aa: CSVQTGVNTEAFF; CDR3nt: TGCAGCGTTCAGACAGGGGTGAACACTGAAGCTTTCTTT
d_gene: TRBD1; v_gene: TRBV5-1; j_gene: TRBJ1-6; abundance: -; CDR3aa: CASSLSSGQGNSPLHF; CDR3nt: TGCGCCAGCAGCTTAAGTTCCGGACAGGGGAATTCACCCCTCCACTTT
d_gene: TRBD1; v_gene: TRBV12-5; j_gene: TRBJ2-1; abundance: many; CDR3aa: CASGPPTGSYNEQFF; CDR3nt: TGTGCTAGTGGTCCACCGACAGGGTCCTACAATGAGCAGTTCTTC